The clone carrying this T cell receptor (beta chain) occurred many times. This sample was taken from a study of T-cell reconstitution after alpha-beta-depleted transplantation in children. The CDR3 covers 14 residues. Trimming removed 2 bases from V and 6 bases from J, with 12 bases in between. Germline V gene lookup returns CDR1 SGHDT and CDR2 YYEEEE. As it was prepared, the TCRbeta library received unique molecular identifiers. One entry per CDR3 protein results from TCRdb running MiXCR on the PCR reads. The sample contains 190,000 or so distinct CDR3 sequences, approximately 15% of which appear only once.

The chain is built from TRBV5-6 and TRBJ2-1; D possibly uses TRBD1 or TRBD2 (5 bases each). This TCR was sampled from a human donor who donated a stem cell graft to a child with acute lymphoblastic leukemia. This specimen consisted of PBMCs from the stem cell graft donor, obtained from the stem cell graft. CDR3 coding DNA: TGTGCCAGCAGCTTCCGAGGGGTTCCCAATGAGCAGTTCTTC. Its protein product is CASSFRGVPNEQFF.